These T cell receptor beta chains were read from a single sample in a study of T cell repertoires in cytomegalovirus infection. MiXCR, run by TCRdb on the reads, gives a single entry per CDR3 protein. The table shows some 220,000 distinct CDR3 sequences, with roughly 6.5% occurring only once. The specimen sequenced was PBMCs. These receptors all come from a human donor in good health (CMV status not recorded). Some clones in this sample may be carry-over from other donors' samples. Both conserved end residues are part of each CDR3. The order of the fields is CDR3 protein, CDR3 DNA, clone size, J gene, V gene, D gene. A D gene is named only where the DNA matches it firmly. Clone size is given for some rows only: seen once, a few or many times, or a class if the clone is expanded.

CAWNSGGNTIYF TGTGCCTGGAATTCGGGTGGAAACACCATATATTTT NA TRBJ1-3 TRBV30 NA
CSVDNRGKTEAFF TGCAGCGTGGATAACAGGGGGAAGACTGAAGCTTTCTTT many TRBJ1-1 TRBV29-1 TRBD1
CASRPSGGAFNEQFF TGTGCCAGCAGGCCAAGCGGGGGGGCGTTCAATGAGCAGTTCTTC few TRBJ2-1 TRBV7-9 TRBD2
CASSWYGQYGDYGYTF TGTGCCAGCAGCTGGTACGGACAGTATGGCGACTATGGCTACACCTTC many TRBJ1-2 TRBV7-2 NA
CASSLQGAGGIVNQPQHF TGTGCCAGCAGCTTGCAAGGGGCAGGGGGGATTGTCAATCAGCCCCAGCATTTT many TRBJ1-5 TRBV7-6 TRBD1
CATKEEAGRHEQYF TGTGCCACCAAGGAGGAAGCAGGGAGGCACGAGCAGTACTTC many TRBJ2-7 TRBV15 NA
CSARFGGREETQYF TGCAGTGCTAGATTTGGTGGCAGGGAAGAGACCCAGTACTTC NA TRBJ2-5 TRBV20-1 NA
CASSTNGLMGSEAFF TGTGCCAGCAGCACCAACGGTTTGATGGGTAGTGAAGCTTTCTTT many TRBJ1-1 TRBV7-2 NA
CASSTAWGALRGNEQFF TGTGCCAGCAGTACCGCCTGGGGGGCGCTACGGGGCAATGAGCAGTTCTTC NA TRBJ2-1 TRBV12-3/TRBV12-4 NA
CAIRLNTGELFF TGTGCCATCAGGTTAAACACCGGGGAGCTGTTTTTT many TRBJ2-2 TRBV10-3 NA
CASSDRGDRSEQFF TGTGCCAGCAGTGACCGGGGGGATAGGAGTGAGCAGTTCTTC once TRBJ2-1 TRBV6-4 TRBD2
CASRSEAYNEQFF TGTGCCAGCAGAAGCGAGGCCTACAATGAGCAGTTCTTC many TRBJ2-1 TRBV28 NA
CASSLASGAPNEQFF TGTGCCAGCAGTTTGGCTAGCGGGGCCCCCAATGAGCAGTTCTTC many TRBJ2-1 TRBV12-3/TRBV12-4 TRBD2
CSAEGHSSYNEQFF TGCAGCGCCGAAGGTCATAGCTCCTACAATGAGCAGTTCTTC few TRBJ2-1 TRBV29-1 NA
CASSGTESGANVLTF TGTGCCAGCAGTGGGACAGAGTCTGGGGCCAACGTCCTGACTTTC many TRBJ2-6 TRBV2 NA
CATSRDQEGLRKETQYF TGTGCCACCAGCAGAGATCAAGAGGGGCTTCGTAAAGAGACCCAGTACTTC NA TRBJ2-5 TRBV15 NA
CASSYSGGRRGYTF TGTGCCAGCAGTTACTCCGGGGGCCGGCGGGGCTACACCTTC many TRBJ1-2 TRBV6-5 NA
CASSLQPAYGYTF TGTGCCAGCAGTTTGCAGCCAGCCTATGGCTACACCTTC many TRBJ1-2 TRBV27 NA
CASGIGDEQFF TGTGCCAGCGGTATTGGCGATGAGCAGTTCTTC many TRBJ2-1 TRBV7-9 NA
CSVEDHFDYGYTF TGCAGCGTTGAAGACCATTTCGACTATGGCTACACCTTC few TRBJ1-2 TRBV29-1 NA
CASSLPAGDEKLFF TGTGCCAGCAGCCTCCCGGCGGGTGATGAAAAACTGTTTTTT many TRBJ1-4 TRBV28 NA
CASSLPGSSYTF TGTGCCAGCAGCTTACCCGGTAGCAGCTACACCTTC many TRBJ1-2 TRBV7-3 NA
CASSLGLEMNTEAFF TGCGCCAGCAGCTTGGGTTTAGAGATGAACACTGAAGCTTTCTTT many TRBJ1-1 TRBV5-1 NA
CASSLFLEEQYF TGTGCCAGCAGCTTATTCCTGGAGGAGCAGTACTTC many TRBJ2-7 TRBV7-2 NA
CATSDSREELFF TGTGCCACCAGTGACTCCAGGGAGGAGCTGTTTTTT NA TRBJ2-2 TRBV24-1 NA
CASNTQGTNEKLFF TGTGCCAGCAACACACAGGGGACTAATGAAAAACTGTTTTTT many TRBJ1-4 TRBV13 TRBD1
CASRGGIYNQPQHF TGTGCCAGCAGGGGAGGGATCTACAATCAGCCCCAGCATTTT many TRBJ1-5 TRBV28 NA
CSARMGKDTEAFF TGCAGTGCTAGAATGGGGAAGGACACTGAAGCTTTCTTT NA TRBJ1-1 TRBV20-1 NA
CASSFLNEKLFF TGTGCCAGCAGCTTCTTAAATGAAAAACTGTTTTTT many TRBJ1-4 TRBV7-8 NA
CASSLGIEQFF TGTGCCAGCAGCTTAGGGATAGAGCAGTTCTTC many TRBJ2-1 TRBV7-9 NA
CASSPPGLASYNEQFF TGTGCCAGCAGCCCCCCCGGACTAGCGTCGTACAATGAGCAGTTCTTC many TRBJ2-1 TRBV28 TRBD2
CSASGQDNERLFF TGCAGTGCTAGCGGACAAGATAATGAAAGACTGTTTTTT few TRBJ1-4 TRBV20-1 NA
CASSQSDRDYSYNEQFF TGCGCCAGCAGCCAATCCGACCGGGACTATTCCTACAATGAGCAGTTCTTC few TRBJ2-1 TRBV4-3 TRBD2
CASTRGQEFYNEQFF TGTGCCAGCACTAGAGGACAGGAGTTCTACAATGAGCAGTTCTTC many TRBJ2-1 TRBV6-2/TRBV6-3 TRBD1
CASSYGGGTRLALNEQYF TGTGCCAGCAGTTATGGAGGTGGTACTCGACTAGCGCTGAACGAGCAGTACTTC many TRBJ2-7 TRBV6-2/TRBV6-3 TRBD2
CASSHLGDRFIGYTF TGTGCCAGCAGCCATCTTGGGGACAGATTTATTGGCTACACCTTC few TRBJ1-2 TRBV3-1 TRBD1
CASSPKASGGDKQFF TGTGCCAGCTCACCGAAGGCTAGCGGGGGCGATAAGCAGTTCTTC many TRBJ2-1 TRBV18 TRBD2
CASSEWPGDEQYF TGTGCCAGCAGTGAGTGGCCGGGAGACGAGCAGTACTTC few TRBJ2-7 TRBV2 NA
CASSQDSRVPYNEQFF TGTGCCAGCAGCCAAGATTCGAGGGTCCCCTACAATGAGCAGTTCTTC many TRBJ2-1 TRBV7-6 NA
CASSQPRGSNTEAFF TGTGCCAGTAGCCAACCCCGAGGATCGAACACTGAAGCTTTCTTT many TRBJ1-1 TRBV19 NA
CASSSSGGAGETQYF TGTGCCAGCAGCTCTAGCGGGGGGGCAGGAGAGACCCAGTACTTC many TRBJ2-5 TRBV7-2 TRBD2
CASTLGGNSNQPQHF TGTGCCAGCACCCTCGGGGGGAATAGCAATCAGCCCCAGCATTTT many TRBJ1-5 TRBV6-5 NA
CASSLALRGLEQFF TGTGCCAGCAGCTTGGCCCTGAGAGGGCTTGAGCAGTTCTTC many TRBJ2-1 TRBV7-2 NA
CASSARPSNQPQHF TGTGCCAGCAGTGCGCGTCCTAGCAATCAGCCCCAGCATTTT many TRBJ1-5 TRBV2 NA
CASSQGDGISYNEQFF TGTGCCAGCAGCCAGGGGGACGGAATTTCCTACAATGAGCAGTTCTTC many TRBJ2-1 TRBV27 TRBD1
CASSQVGAASYEQYF TGCGCCAGCAGCCAAGTTGGAGCAGCGTCCTACGAGCAGTACTTC many TRBJ2-7 TRBV4-1 NA
CASSLVGGLNEQYF TGTGCCAGCAGTTTAGTGGGGGGGCTCAACGAGCAGTACTTC many TRBJ2-7 TRBV12-3/TRBV12-4 NA
CASSQTGTVNTEAFF TGTGCCAGCAGTCAAACCGGGACAGTAAACACTGAAGCTTTCTTT NA TRBJ1-1 TRBV6-2/TRBV6-3 TRBD1
CATGVNSPLHF TGTGCCACCGGGGTGAACTCACCCCTCCACTTT many TRBJ1-6 TRBV6-5 NA
CASSLGAGVAAFF TGTGCCAGCAGCTTAGGGGCAGGAGTAGCCGCTTTCTTT many TRBJ1-1 TRBV7-8 NA
CASSYATGQRTDTQYF TGTGCCAGCAGTTACGCAACGGGACAGCGCACAGATACGCAGTATTTT many TRBJ2-3 TRBV6-2/TRBV6-3 TRBD1
CAWGAGGNTIYF TGTGCCTGGGGTGCCGGTGGAAACACCATATATTTT NA TRBJ1-3 TRBV30 NA
CASSLEAASIPYEQYF TGTGCCAGCAGCTTGGAGGCGGCCTCAATCCCCTACGAGCAGTACTTC many TRBJ2-7 TRBV5-6 NA
CASSLDPGASEQYF TGTGCCAGCAGCTTAGATCCGGGGGCGAGCGAGCAGTACTTC many TRBJ2-7 TRBV7-2 NA
CASSFSRGTDTQYF TGTGCCAGCAGTTTCTCTCGCGGCACAGATACGCAGTATTTT many TRBJ2-3 TRBV12-3/TRBV12-4 NA